These 23 T cell receptor beta chains came from one sample sequenced in a study of blood T cell repertoires in COVID-19. Produced via immunoSEQ multiplex PCR; TCRdb's table is partial and in-frame only. This sample carries some 320,000 clones, 85% of them seen once, and the ten largest clones take 1.5% to 2%. The sample was PBMCs or T cells enriched from blood (not recorded which). The receptors were sampled from a woman aged 25 to 39 who had been exposed to COVID-19.

The CDR3 loop is CASSAVLAATDTQYF. Here the CDR3 DNA reads TGTGCCAGCAGCGCAGTGCTAGCGGCTACAGATACGCAGTATTTT. The chain links TRBV9 to TRBJ2-3, with 7 bases that match TRBD2. The V segment lost 3 bases and the J segment 3 bases; nucleotides outside the gene matches: 7. Germline assignment: CDR1 SGDLS and CDR2 YYNGEE. The CDR3 runs to 15 residues.

The rearrangement links TRBV6-5 to TRBJ2-1, with D possibly TRBD2 on 6 matching bases. Trimming removed 3 bases from V and 5 bases from J, with 14 bases in between. Germline V gives CDR1 MNHEY, CDR2 SVGAGI. The CDR3 contains 15 residues. DNA of the CDR3: TGTGCCAGCAGTTATCTAGGAGGGCGAGACAATGAGCAGTTCTTC. Protein product: CASSYLGGRDNEQFF.

The chain is built from TRBV30 and TRBJ1-1, with D perhaps TRBD1 (5 bases). The CDR3 consists of 15 residues. V dropped 4 bases and J dropped 2 bases, with 17 bases sitting between them. Per the germline V gene, CDR1 is GTSNPN and CDR2 is SVGIG (reference sequence). CDR3 region: CAWTSGGTLNTEAFF. CDR3 DNA: TGTGCCTGGACCTCCGGCGGGACCTTAAACACTGAAGCTTTCTTT. The entire variable domain, with the rest obtained from reference TRBV30 and TRBJ1-1, is as follows: SQTIHQWPATLVQPVGSPLSLECTVEGTSNPNLYWYRQAAGRGLQLLFYSVGIGQISSEVPQNLSASRPQDRQFILSSKKLLLSDSGFYLCAWTSGGTLNTEAFFGQGTRLTVV.

The chain links TRBV12-3 or TRBV12-4 to TRBJ2-1, with a possible D match to TRBD2 (6 bases). This CDR3 region has 12 residues. The V end lost 6 bases, the J end lost 6 bases, and 9 bases lay between the germline ends. This CDR3 reads CASSGGANEQFF. In nucleotides, the CDR3 is TGTGCCAGCAGCGGGGGTGCCAATGAGCAGTTCTTC.

The V and J genes are TRBV18 and TRBJ2-7, with D perhaps TRBD1 (7 bases). Germline V gene sequence: CDR1 KGHSH, CDR2 LQKENI. The CDR3 has 14 amino acids. The V and J ends lost 3 bases and 2 bases respectively, with 11 bases between them. This chain's CDR3 is CASSPRGDPYEQYF. CDR3 bases: TGTGCCAGCTCACCCAGGGGGGACCCCTACGAGCAGTACTTC.

V usage is TRBV5-4 and J usage is TRBJ2-1; possibly TRBD1 for D (6 bases). CDR1 is SGHNT and CDR2 is YYREEE in the germline V gene (reference sequence). This CDR3 has 15 residues. The CDR3: CATGKAGPQRDEQFF. In nucleotides, the CDR3 is TGTGCTACAGGGAAGGCGGGTCCTCAAAGAGATGAGCAGTTCTTC. The whole variable domain, filled in from reference TRBV5-4 and TRBJ2-1, reads ETGVTQSPTHLIKTRGQQVTLRCSSQSGHNTVSWYQQALGQGPQFIFQYYREEENGRGNFPPRFSGLQFPNYSSELNVNALELDDSALYLCATGKAGPQRDEQFFGPGTRLTVL.

V and J are TRBV5-1 and TRBJ2-7; 11 nucleotides match TRBD1. The ends lost 2 bases at V and 4 bases at J; junction bases unmatched: 8. From germline, CDR1 is SGHRS and CDR2 YFSETQ. The CDR3 spans 16 residues. CDR3 nucleotide sequence: TGCGCCAGCAGCTTACCGGGACAGGGGGTGGGTTACGAGCAGTACTTC. Protein: CASSLPGQGVGYEQYF.

Notes on this clone: Other DNA sequences from this sample encode an identical CDR3 as well. The chain joins TRBV18 to TRBJ2-7, with D possibly TRBD2 on 5 matching bases. The germline CDR1 and CDR2 sequences are KGHSH and LQKENI. V dropped 6 bases and J dropped 3 bases, with 9 bases sitting between them. The CDR3 totals 12 residues. The CDR3 spells CASSPGGYEQYF. Written as DNA, the CDR3 is TGTGCCAGCTCCCCCGGAGGCTACGAGCAGTACTTC.

The chain carries TRBV7-2 and TRBJ2-5, with TRBD2 matching over 16 bases. The germline gives CDR1 SGHTA, CDR2 FQGNSA. Trimming removed 5 bases from V and 3 bases from J; junction bases left unmatched: 12. The CDR3 runs 19 residues. CDR3 coding DNA: TGTGCCAGCAGCCACAAAGGGACTAGCGGGAGGGCTTCAAAAGAGACCCAGTACTTC. Its protein product is CASSHKGTSGRASKETQYF.

The chain carries TRBV4-2 and TRBJ2-1; 8 positions agree with TRBD1. Per the germline V gene, CDR1 is LGHNA and CDR2 is YNFKEQ. The CDR3 length is 16 residues. The V gene end was trimmed by 4 bases and the J gene end by 3 bases; junction bases not matched to a gene: 8. This CDR3 is CASSRPGTGGYNEQFF. CDR3 in DNA: TGTGCCAGCAGCCGCCCCGGGACAGGAGGCTACAATGAGCAGTTCTTC.

The chain employs TRBV2 and TRBJ1-2; D possibly corresponds to TRBD1 (6 bases). Per the germline V gene, CDR1 is SNHLY and CDR2 is FYNNEI. The V end was cut by 10 bases, the J end by 5 bases, with 17 bases between. The CDR3 is made up of 13 amino acids. The CDR3 is CATNSQGLYGYTF. In DNA, the CDR3 is TGTGCCACCAACTCCCAGGGGCTATATGGCTACACCTTC.

This chain joins TRBV5-4 and TRBJ2-1, with D unresolved. V was pared by 7 bases and J by 5 bases, with 16 bases between. The CDR3 sequence is 14 residues long. Germline V CDR1 and CDR2: SGHNT, YYREEE (reference sequence). The CDR3 spells CASGYRGLNNEQFF. The CDR3 coding sequence is TGTGCCAGCGGCTACCGTGGCCTTAACAATGAGCAGTTCTTC.

The V gene is TRBV2, the J gene TRBJ1-3; maybe TRBD1 (5 bases). Germline V gene sequence: CDR1 SNHLY, CDR2 FYNNEI. V was shortened by 2 bases and J by 3 bases, with 11 bases between the two germline ends. CDR3 length equals 15 residues. For the CDR3, the DNA is TGTGCCAGCAGTGAATACGGGGGAGGTGGAAACACCATATATTTT. Its protein product is CASSEYGGGGNTIYF.

This rearrangement joins TRBV19 to TRBJ1-1, with 8 nucleotides matching TRBD1. V shed 5 bases, J shed 0 bases, and the junction held 8 bases outside the gene matches. CDR1 is LNHDA and CDR2 is SQIVND in the germline V gene (reference sequence). The CDR3 is 16 amino acids. Here the CDR3 reads CASSESTGALNTEAFF. Here the CDR3 DNA reads TGTGCCAGTAGTGAATCGACAGGGGCATTGAACACTGAAGCTTTCTTT.

This clone was detected a few times. This rearrangement joins TRBV19 to TRBJ2-1; 7 bases match TRBD2. The CDR3 totals 15 residues. From germline, CDR1 is LNHDA and CDR2 SQIVND (reference sequence). After removal of 3 bases from V and 10 bases from J, the junction contained 12 bases not matched to a gene. CDR3 nucleotides: TGTGCCAGTAGTATGGCTAGCGGAGCCGTAACGGAGCAGTTCTTC. Residues: CASSMASGAVTEQFF.

The chain combines TRBV29-1 with TRBJ2-2, with 9 bases that match TRBD2. Looked up from germline, CDR1 is SQVTM and CDR2 is ANQGSEA. V dropped 1 base and J dropped 6; count of bases not matched to a gene: 3. The CDR3 has 14 amino acids. DNA for the CDR3: TGCAGCGTTGAAGTGGGACTAGCCGCCGGGGAGCTGTTTTTT. It encodes CSVEVGLAAGELFF.

The V call is TRBV9, the J call TRBJ1-2, with D perhaps TRBD1 (6 bases). The V end was cut by 4 bases, the J end by 0 bases, with 10 bases between. The CDR3 sequence is 14 residues long. Germline loops: CDR1 SGDLS, CDR2 YYNGEE. The CDR3: CASSPWTANYGYTF. CDR3 DNA sequence: TGTGCCAGCAGCCCCTGGACAGCTAACTATGGCTACACCTTC.

The DNA of the CDR3 is TGCGCCAGCAGCCATCAGGGACAGGGGGCTGGAAACACCATATATTTT. Protein sequence: CASSHQGQGAGNTIYF. The chain recombines TRBV4-1 with TRBJ1-3, with 11 bases fitting TRBD1. V lost 3 bases, J lost 2 bases, and 3 bases stayed unmatched. The CDR3 is 16 amino acids. Germline V gives CDR1 MGHRA, CDR2 YSYEKL.

The chain uses TRBV12-5 and TRBJ1-3, with 7 positions matching TRBD1. CDR1 is LGHNT and CDR2 is FRNRAP in the germline V gene. The CDR3 loop spans 15 amino acids. V gave up 2 bases and J gave up 2 bases; unmatched junction bases: 3. The CDR3 loop reads CASGLTRGAGNTIYF. The CDR3 region has the DNA TGTGCTAGTGGTTTGACCAGGGGGGCTGGAAACACCATATATTTT.

The chain recombines TRBV12-3 or TRBV12-4 with TRBJ2-2; D unclear. V lost 5 bases and J 7 bases, leaving 8 bases between the germline ends. CDR3 length: 12 amino acids. The CDR3 spells CASSTSVGELFF. The CDR3 nucleotides are TGTGCCAGCAGTACCTCAGTCGGGGAGCTGTTTTTT.

The chain is built from TRBV18 and TRBJ2-4, with D possibly TRBD1 on 6 matching bases. The V gene's germline CDR1 is KGHSH and CDR2 LQKENI. The CDR3 contains 17 residues. V was cut by 3 bases and J by 2 bases, with 17 bases left in between. The CDR3 spells CASSPSLRDTTKNIQYF. CDR3 DNA: TGTGCCAGCTCACCTTCTTTAAGGGACACGACCAAAAACATTCAGTACTTC.

The chain has TRBV10-2 and TRBJ2-1; TRBD2 matches at 8 bases. The CDR3 length is 14 residues. Germline-derived CDR1 and CDR2 are WSHSY and SAAADI. The V gene end was trimmed by 5 bases and the J gene end by 6 bases; junction bases not matched to a gene: 6. The CDR3 reads CASSRAGVTNEQFF. The CDR3 region has the DNA TGCGCCAGCAGTCGAGCGGGAGTAACCAATGAGCAGTTCTTC.

The chain is built from TRBV28 and TRBJ2-3; 7 nucleotides line up with TRBD1. V gave up 8 bases and J gave up 3 bases; unmatched junction bases: 14. Germline values: CDR1 MDHEN, CDR2 SYDVKM. The CDR3 consists of 16 residues. In DNA form, the CDR3 reads TGTGCCAGCTCAACTATCGGGACAGATTTAACAGATACGCAGTATTTT. It yields the protein CASSTIGTDLTDTQYF.